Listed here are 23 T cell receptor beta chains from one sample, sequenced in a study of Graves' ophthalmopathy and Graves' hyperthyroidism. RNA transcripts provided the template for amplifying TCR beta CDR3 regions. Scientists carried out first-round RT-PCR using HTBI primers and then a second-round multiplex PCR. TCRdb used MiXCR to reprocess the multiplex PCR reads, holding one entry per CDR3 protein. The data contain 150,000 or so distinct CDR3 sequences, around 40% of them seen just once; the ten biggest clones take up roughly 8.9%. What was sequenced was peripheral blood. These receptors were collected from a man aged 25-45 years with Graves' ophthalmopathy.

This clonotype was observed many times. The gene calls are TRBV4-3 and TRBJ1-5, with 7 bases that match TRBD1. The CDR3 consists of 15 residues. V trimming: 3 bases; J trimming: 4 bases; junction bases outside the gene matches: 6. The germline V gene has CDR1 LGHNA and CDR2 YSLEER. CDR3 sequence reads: CASSQIQGGNQPQHF. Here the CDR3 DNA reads TGCGCCAGCAGCCAGATTCAGGGGGGGAATCAGCCCCAGCATTTT.

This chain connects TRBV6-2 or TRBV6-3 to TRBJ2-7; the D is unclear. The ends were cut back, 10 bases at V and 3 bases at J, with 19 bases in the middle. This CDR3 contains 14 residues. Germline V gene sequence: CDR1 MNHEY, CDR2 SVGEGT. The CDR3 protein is CAIAKSTTFYEQYF. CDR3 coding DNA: TGTGCCATCGCTAAGTCTACGACCTTCTACGAGCAGTACTTC.

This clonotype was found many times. The CDR3 sequence: CASSRTDSGNTIYF. The CDR3 nucleotides are TGTGCCAGCTCTCGGACAGACTCTGGAAACACCATATATTTT. The rearrangement uses TRBV6-5 and TRBJ1-3, with D possibly being TRBD1 (6 bases). Trimming removed 8 bases at V and 0 bases at J, with 11 bases between. Germline values: CDR1 MNHEY, CDR2 SVGAGI. The CDR3 totals 14 residues.

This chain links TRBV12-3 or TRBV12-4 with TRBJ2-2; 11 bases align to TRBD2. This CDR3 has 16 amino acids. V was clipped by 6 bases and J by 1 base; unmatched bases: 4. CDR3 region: CASSPLAGENTGELFF. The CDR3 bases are TGTGCCAGCAGCCCACTAGCGGGAGAGAACACCGGGGAGCTGTTTTTT.

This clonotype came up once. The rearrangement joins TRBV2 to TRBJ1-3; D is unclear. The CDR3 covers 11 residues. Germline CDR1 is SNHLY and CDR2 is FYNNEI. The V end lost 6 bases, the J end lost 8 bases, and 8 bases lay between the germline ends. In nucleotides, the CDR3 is TGTGCCAGCAGCGCCGCGGACACCATATATTTT. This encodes CASSAADTIYF.

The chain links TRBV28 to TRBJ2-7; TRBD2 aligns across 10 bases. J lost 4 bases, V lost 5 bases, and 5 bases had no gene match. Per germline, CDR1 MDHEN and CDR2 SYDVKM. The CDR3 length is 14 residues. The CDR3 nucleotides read TGTGCCAGCAGTGAACAACTAGCGGGATACGAGCAGTACTTC. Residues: CASSEQLAGYEQYF.

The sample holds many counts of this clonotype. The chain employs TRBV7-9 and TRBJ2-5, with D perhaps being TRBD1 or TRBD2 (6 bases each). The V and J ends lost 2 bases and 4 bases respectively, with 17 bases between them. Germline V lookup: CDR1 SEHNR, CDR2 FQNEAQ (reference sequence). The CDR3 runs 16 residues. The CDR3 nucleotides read TGTGCCAGCAGCTTAAGGCTAGCAGGAGGGGGAGAGACCCAGTACTTC. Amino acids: CASSLRLAGGGETQYF. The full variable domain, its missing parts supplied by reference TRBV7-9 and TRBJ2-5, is DTGVSQNPRHKITKRGQNVTFRCDPISEHNRLYWYRQTLGQGPEFLTYFQNEAQLEKSRLLSDRFSAERPKGSFSTLEIQRTEQGDSAMYLCASSLRLAGGGETQYFGPGTRLLVL.

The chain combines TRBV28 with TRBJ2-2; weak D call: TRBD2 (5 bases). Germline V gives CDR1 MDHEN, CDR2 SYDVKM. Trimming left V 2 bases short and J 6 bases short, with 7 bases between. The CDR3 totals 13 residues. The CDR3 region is CASSLPRAGELFF. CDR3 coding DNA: TGTGCCAGCAGTTTACCGCGGGCCGGGGAGCTGTTTTTT.

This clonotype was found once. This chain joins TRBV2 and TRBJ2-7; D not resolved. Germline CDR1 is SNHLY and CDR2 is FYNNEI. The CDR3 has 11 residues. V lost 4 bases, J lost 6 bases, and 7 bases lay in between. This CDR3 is CASSATFEQYF. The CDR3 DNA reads TGTGCCAGCAGTGCGACGTTCGAGCAGTACTTC. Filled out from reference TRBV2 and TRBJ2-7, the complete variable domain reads EPEVTQTPSHQVTQMGQEVILRCVPISNHLYFYWYRQILGQKVEFLVSFYNNEISEKSEIFDDQFSVERPDGSNFTLKIRSTKLEDSAMYFCASSATFEQYFGPGTRLTVT.

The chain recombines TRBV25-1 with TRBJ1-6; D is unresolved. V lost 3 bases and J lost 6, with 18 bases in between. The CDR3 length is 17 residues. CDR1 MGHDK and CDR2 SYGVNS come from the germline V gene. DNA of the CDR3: TGTGCCAGCAGTGATGACATTTTGGAGACCCTTAATTCACCCCTCCACTTT. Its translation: CASSDDILETLNSPLHF.

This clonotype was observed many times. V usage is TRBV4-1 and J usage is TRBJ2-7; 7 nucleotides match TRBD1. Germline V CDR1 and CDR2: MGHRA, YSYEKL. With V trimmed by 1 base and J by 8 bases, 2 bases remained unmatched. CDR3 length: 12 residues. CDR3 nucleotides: TGCGCCAGCAGCCAAGGGACAGGCAAGCAGTACTTC. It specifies CASSQGTGKQYF.

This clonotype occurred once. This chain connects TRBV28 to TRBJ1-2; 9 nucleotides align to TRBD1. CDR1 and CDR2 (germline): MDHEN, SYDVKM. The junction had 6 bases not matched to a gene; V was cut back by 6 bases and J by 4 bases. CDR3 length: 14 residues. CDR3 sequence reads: CASRGTGTGYGYTF. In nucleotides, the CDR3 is TGTGCCAGCAGAGGGACAGGGACAGGCTATGGCTACACCTTC.

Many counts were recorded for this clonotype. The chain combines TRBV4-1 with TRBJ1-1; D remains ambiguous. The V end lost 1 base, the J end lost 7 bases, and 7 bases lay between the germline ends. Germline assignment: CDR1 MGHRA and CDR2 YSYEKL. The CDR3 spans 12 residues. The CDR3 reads CASSQGSYEAFF. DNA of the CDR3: TGCGCCAGCAGCCAAGGAAGCTATGAAGCTTTCTTT.

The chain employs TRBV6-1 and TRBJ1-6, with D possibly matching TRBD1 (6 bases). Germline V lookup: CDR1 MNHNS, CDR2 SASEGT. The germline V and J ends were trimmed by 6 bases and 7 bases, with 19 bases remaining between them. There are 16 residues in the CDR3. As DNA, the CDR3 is TGTGCCAGCAGGGCGCCACCGGGACACCGGAATTCACCCCTCCACTTT. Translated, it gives CASRAPPGHRNSPLHF.

The CDR3 sequence is CASSLTPTGGETQYF. CDR3 in DNA: TGTGCCAGCAGCTTAACACCGACGGGGGGTGAGACCCAGTACTTC. The chain couples TRBV7-3 to TRBJ2-5, with 7 bases identical to TRBD2. V dropped 0 bases and J dropped 5; count of bases not matched to a gene: 6. The CDR3 spans 15 residues. The germline V gene has CDR1 SGHTA and CDR2 FQGTGA.

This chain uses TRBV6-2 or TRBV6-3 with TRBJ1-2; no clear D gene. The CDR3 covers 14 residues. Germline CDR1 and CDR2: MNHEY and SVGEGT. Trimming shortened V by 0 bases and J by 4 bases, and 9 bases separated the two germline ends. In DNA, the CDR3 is TGTGCCAGCAGTTACTCGAGCGGACCCTATGGCTACACCTTC. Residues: CASSYSSGPYGYTF.

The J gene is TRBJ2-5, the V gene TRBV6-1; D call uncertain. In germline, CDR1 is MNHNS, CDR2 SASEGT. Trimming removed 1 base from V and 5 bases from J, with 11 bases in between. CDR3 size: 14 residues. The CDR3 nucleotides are TGTGCCAGCAGTGAAGGATGGTCTGGGGAGACCCAGTACTTC. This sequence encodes CASSEGWSGETQYF.

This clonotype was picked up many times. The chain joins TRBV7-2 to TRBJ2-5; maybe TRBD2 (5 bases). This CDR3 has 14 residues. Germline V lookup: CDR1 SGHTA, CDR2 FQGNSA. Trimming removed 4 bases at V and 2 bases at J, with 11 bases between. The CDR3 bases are TGTGCCAGCAGCTCACAAGAGGGACAAGAGACCCAGTACTTC. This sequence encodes CASSSQEGQETQYF. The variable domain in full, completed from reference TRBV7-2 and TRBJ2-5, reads GAGVSQSPSNKVTEKGKDVELRCDPISGHTALYWYRQSLGQGLEFLIYFQGNSAPDKSGLPSDRFSAERTGGSVSTLTIQRTQQEDSAVYLCASSSQEGQETQYFGPGTRLLVL.

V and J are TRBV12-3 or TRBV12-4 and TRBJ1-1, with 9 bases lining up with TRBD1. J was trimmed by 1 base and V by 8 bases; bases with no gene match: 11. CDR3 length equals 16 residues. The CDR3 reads CASQNRGTGSNTEAFF. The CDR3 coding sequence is TGTGCCAGCCAAAATAGGGGGACAGGGTCGAACACTGAAGCTTTCTTT.

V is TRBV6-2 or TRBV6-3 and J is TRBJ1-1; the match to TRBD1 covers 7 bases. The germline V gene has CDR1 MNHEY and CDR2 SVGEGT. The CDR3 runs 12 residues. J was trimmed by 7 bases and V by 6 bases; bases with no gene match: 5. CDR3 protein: CASSYGTVEAFF. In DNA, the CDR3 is TGTGCCAGCAGCTATGGGACAGTTGAAGCTTTCTTT.

The CDR3 spells CAIRGGVGVTEAFF. Here the CDR3 DNA reads TGTGCCATCAGAGGAGGGGTTGGTGTCACTGAAGCTTTCTTT. The chain uses TRBV10-3 and TRBJ1-1, with a tentative D call TRBD1 (5 bases). Trimming left V 6 bases short and J 4 bases short, with 15 bases between. This CDR3 is built from 14 residues. CDR1 is ENHRY and CDR2 is SYGVKD in the germline V gene.

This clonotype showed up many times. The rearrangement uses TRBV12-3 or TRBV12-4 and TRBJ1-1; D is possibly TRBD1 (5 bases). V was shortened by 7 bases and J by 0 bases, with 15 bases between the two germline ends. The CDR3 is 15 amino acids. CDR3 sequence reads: CASTPGAGMNTEAFF. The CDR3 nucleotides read TGTGCCAGCACCCCCGGGGCGGGAATGAACACTGAAGCTTTCTTT.

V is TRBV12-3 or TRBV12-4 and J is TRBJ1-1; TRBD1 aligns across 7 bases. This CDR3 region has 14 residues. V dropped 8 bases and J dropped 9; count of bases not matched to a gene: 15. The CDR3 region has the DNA TGTGCCAGCTTAACAGGGGTCCCTGTATGGAAAGCTTTCTTT. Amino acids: CASLTGVPVWKAFF.